The rows below give T cell receptor beta chains drawn from one sample of a study of T cell responses to AZD1222 COVID-19 vaccine. The method was immunoSEQ multiplex PCR; TCRdb's version includes in-frame clones alone and lacks a portion of them. The sample includes 86,000 or so clones, roughly 90% of them seen just once. The specimen was peripheral blood, collected 28 days after the second AZD1222 dose. These receptors were collected from an adult who received the AZD1222 COVID-19 vaccine. The CDR3 runs from the conserved cysteine through the conserved F or W. D genes are given only for firm matches. Some rows mark clone size as missing; the rest say once, few, many or name a class of expanded clone.

d_call j_call clone_size v_call cdr3_nt cdr3_aa
NA TRBJ1-1 NA TRBV11-2 TGTGCCAGCAGCCCTAGGATGGGGGACACTGAAGCTTTCTTT CASSPRMGDTEAFF
TRBD1 TRBJ1-1 NA TRBV19 TGTGCCAGTAGTCCCCACGGACAGGGTAACACTGAAGCTTTCTTT CASSPHGQGNTEAFF
TRBD1 TRBJ2-5 NA TRBV6-5 TGTGCCAGCAGGACATTCAGGACAGGTCAAGAGACCCAGTACTTC CASRTFRTGQETQYF
TRBD2 TRBJ2-7 NA TRBV24-1 TGTGCCACCCTATCAGAGCCAGGGACTAGCGGGAACAAGCAGTACTTC CATLSEPGTSGNKQYF
NA TRBJ2-7 NA TRBV19 TGTGCCAGTAGAACAAGACAGGAACTAACCTACGAGCAGTACTTC CASRTRQELTYEQYF
TRBD1 TRBJ1-1 NA TRBV6-5 TGTGCCAGCAGCGACAGGGCGAACACTGAAGCTTTCTTT CASSDRANTEAFF
TRBD2 TRBJ2-1 NA TRBV2 TGTGCCAGCATTGAACAACTAGCGGGAGTGGACAATGAGCAGTTCTTC CASIEQLAGVDNEQFF
TRBD1 TRBJ1-5 NA TRBV6-5 TGTGCCAGCAGTTCGGGACAGGCTAACAATCAGCCCCAGCATTTT CASSSGQANNQPQHF
NA TRBJ2-3 once TRBV11-2 TGTGCCAGCAGCCCCCTCCGGGGGACAGATACGCAGTATTTT CASSPLRGTDTQYF
NA TRBJ1-2 few TRBV25-1 TGTGCCAGCAGTGAACCCCGGGGGGAGGATGGCTACACCTTC CASSEPRGEDGYTF
TRBD2 TRBJ2-7 NA TRBV27 TGTGCCAGCAGTTTAGGGGGGAGGGCCCCCTACGAGCAGTACTTC CASSLGGRAPYEQYF
TRBD1 TRBJ1-1 once TRBV6-6 TGTGCCAGCAGCCAGACGACAGGGGACGCTTTCTTT CASSQTTGDAFF
NA TRBJ2-3 NA TRBV4-2 TGTGCCAGCAGCCAAGGGAATGGCTATACGCAGTATTTT CASSQGNGYTQYF